One sample yielded the 28 T cell receptor beta chains listed below, sequenced in a study of blood T cells in healthy people across ages. PCR was performed a second time for about 7 to 12 cycles using a sample-barcoded 5' primer and a J-beta primer mix. In TCRdb, the 5' RACE reads were re-called with MiXCR into one record per CDR3 protein. Of hundreds of thousands of distinct CDR3 sequences listed, just over 55% were seen once; the top ten hold around 25%. Sequencing input: blood. These receptor sequences come from a man aged 35-49 years in good health.

This clonotype was picked up one time. CDR3 nucleotide sequence: TGTGCCAGCAGCTTATGGCTAGCGGCGGCCTACAATGAGCAGTTCTTC. This translates into CASSLWLAAAYNEQFF. The chain recombines TRBV7-2 with TRBJ2-1; TRBD2 agrees at 7 bases. The V segment lost 2 bases and the J segment 2 bases; nucleotides outside the gene matches: 6. Germline lookup yields CDR1 SGHTA and CDR2 FQGNSA. The CDR3 has 16 residues. Using reference TRBV7-2 and TRBJ2-1 for the parts outside the CDR3, the full variable domain is GAGVSQSPSNKVTEKGKDVELRCDPISGHTALYWYRQSLGQGLEFLIYFQGNSAPDKSGLPSDRFSAERTGGSVSTLTIQRTQQEDSAVYLCASSLWLAAAYNEQFFGPGTRLTVL.

The V and J genes are TRBV27 and TRBJ2-7; 10 bases are shared with TRBD1. CDR1 MNHEY and CDR2 SMNVEV come from the germline V gene (reference sequence). Trimming removed 5 bases from V and 3 bases from J; junction bases left unmatched: 7. This CDR3 has 15 amino acids. CDR3 protein: CASSSLGDRGYEQYF. The CDR3 DNA reads as TGTGCCAGCAGTAGCTTAGGGGACAGGGGCTACGAGCAGTACTTC.

This clonotype came up many times. This chain connects TRBV4-2 to TRBJ2-3, with 7 positions matching TRBD1. The CDR3 covers 15 residues. Germline-derived CDR1 and CDR2 are LGHNA and YNFKEQ. J lost 3 bases, V lost 4 bases, and 7 bases had no gene match. CDR3 protein: CASSRLTGSTDTQYF. CDR3 DNA: TGTGCCAGCAGCCGACTGACAGGGTCGACAGATACGCAGTATTTT.

This clonotype was counted a few times. The V gene is TRBV28, the J gene TRBJ1-1, with D possibly being TRBD1 (5 bases). The CDR3 has 18 amino acids. Trimming stripped 3 bases from V and 2 bases from J, with 22 bases between. From germline, CDR1 is MDHEN and CDR2 SYDVKM. The CDR3 sequence: CASSFSGASVGFNTEAFF. The CDR3, as DNA: TGTGCCAGCAGTTTCTCCGGGGCTTCAGTGGGGTTTAACACTGAAGCTTTCTTT.

The rearrangement joins TRBV27 to TRBJ2-4, with D hard to call. The CDR3 has 16 residues. Trimming took 2 bases from V and 0 from J, leaving 11 bases between them. Germline CDR1 MNHEY, CDR2 SMNVEV (reference sequence). CDR3 protein: CASSLNSQLAKNIQYF. DNA of the CDR3: TGTGCCAGCAGTTTAAACTCTCAATTAGCCAAAAACATTCAGTACTTC.

This sequence joins TRBV7-3 and TRBJ2-1, with a weak D call TRBD2 (5 bases). The assigned J gene may be wrong: the sequence end matches TRBJ2-7 better. This CDR3 region has 14 residues. The germline V gene encodes CDR1 SGHTA and CDR2 FQGTGA. CDR3 in amino acids: CASSSNGRANEQYF. CDR3 sequence (DNA): TGTGCCAGCAGCTCAAATGGGCGGGCCAATGAGCAGTACTTC.

This clonotype appeared a few times. V is TRBV10-2 and J is TRBJ2-1; D tentatively reads TRBD1 or TRBD2 (5 bases each). The length of the CDR3 is 15 residues. Trimming removed 3 bases from V and 1 base from J, with 10 bases in between. CDR1 is WSHSY, CDR2 SAAADI, per germline. CDR3: CASSEWGMSYNEQFF. In DNA, the CDR3 is TGCGCCAGCAGTGAATGGGGGATGTCCTACAATGAGCAGTTCTTC.

The chain recombines TRBV30 with TRBJ1-1; no definite D call. V was trimmed by 6 bases and J by 0 bases, leaving 8 bases between them. Looked up from germline, CDR1 is GTSNPN and CDR2 is SVGIG (reference sequence). This CDR3 has 12 residues. CDR3 DNA sequence: TGTGCCTGTAAGCTACTGAACACTGAAGCTTTCTTT. Translated: CACKLLNTEAFF.

Worth noting for this clonotype: At one end, the junction sequence differs from germline, possibly due to a read error. The V and J genes are TRBV28 and TRBJ2-6, with D tentatively TRBD2 (6 bases). CDR3 length equals 16 residues. The germline V gene encodes CDR1 MDHEN and CDR2 SYDVKM. This CDR3 reads CASSLGRFSGANVRTF. The CDR3 nucleotides read TGTGCCAGCAGTTTAGGGAGGTTCTCTGGGGCCAACGTCCGGACTTTC. Complete variable domain (other parts from reference TRBV28 and TRBJ2-6): DVKVTQSSRYLVKRTGEKVFLECVQDMDHENMFWYRQDPGLGLRLIYFSYDVKMKEKGDIPEGYSVSREKKERFSLILESASTNQTSMYLCASSLGRFSGANVRTFGAGSRLTVL.

The V and J genes are TRBV4-2 and TRBJ2-6; D uncertain. Trimming cost V 0 bases and J 0 bases, with 6 bases left between them. The germline V gene encodes CDR1 LGHNA and CDR2 YNFKEQ. The CDR3 spans 16 residues. CDR3 sequence reads: CASSQDDLSGANVLTF. CDR3 in DNA: TGTGCCAGCAGCCAAGATGACCTCTCTGGGGCCAACGTCCTGACTTTC.

The rearrangement joins TRBV4-2 to TRBJ1-2; TRBD1 might be the D (6 bases). Trimming shortened V by 4 bases and J by 5 bases, and 17 bases separated the two germline ends. The germline V gene has CDR1 LGHNA and CDR2 YNFKEQ. This CDR3 is built from 15 residues. CDR3 loop: CASSPRQDTPYGYTF. The DNA of the CDR3 is TGTGCCAGCAGCCCCCGACAGGACACCCCTTATGGCTACACCTTC.

The chain is built from TRBV3-1 and TRBJ2-4, with 11 bases aligning to TRBD2. TRBJ2-7 explains the end of the DNA better; the J call may be wrong. The germline V gene encodes CDR1 LGHDT and CDR2 YNNKEL (reference sequence). The CDR3 consists of 14 residues. The CDR3 DNA sequence: TGTGCCAGCAGTATAACTAGCGGGAGTCTCGAGCAGTACTTC. This translates into CASSITSGSLEQYF.

This chain connects TRBV3-1 to TRBJ2-1; D is unclear. Trimming cost V 0 bases and J 2 bases, with 11 bases left between them. The germline gives CDR1 LGHDT, CDR2 YNNKEL (reference sequence). This CDR3 region has 16 residues. The CDR3 DNA follows: TGTGCCAGCAGCCAAGATCCCAATCAGGCCTACAATGAGCAGTTCTTC. Protein product: CASSQDPNQAYNEQFF.

The J gene is TRBJ2-1, the V gene TRBV7-9; 9 bases line up with TRBD2. The trim removed 4 bases at V and 8 bases at J, leaving 9 bases unmatched. Per germline, CDR1 SEHNR and CDR2 FQNEAQ (reference sequence). The CDR3 is 15 amino acids. CDR3 in DNA: TGTGCCAGCAGCTCCCAGGCGGGGGGGCATCATGAGCAGTTCTTC. Translation: CASSSQAGGHHEQFF. Variable domain in full (rest from reference TRBV7-9 and TRBJ2-1): DTGVSQNPRHKITKRGQNVTFRCDPISEHNRLYWYRQTLGQGPEFLTYFQNEAQLEKSRLLSDRFSAERPKGSFSTLEIQRTEQGDSAMYLCASSSQAGGHHEQFFGPGTRLTVL.

The chain links TRBV5-8 to TRBJ1-2; possible D gene TRBD1, 5 bases. Trimming took 2 bases from V and 10 from J, leaving 12 bases between them. Germline CDR1 and CDR2: SGHTS and YDEGEE. This CDR3 has 12 amino acids. The CDR3 loop reads CASSFSGLVYTF. CDR3 nucleotide sequence: TGTGCCAGCAGCTTTTCAGGGCTAGTCTACACCTTC. The full variable domain, completed using reference TRBV5-8 and TRBJ1-2, is EAGVTQSPTHLIKTRGQQATLRCSPISGHTSVYWYQQALGLGLQFLLWYDEGEERNRGNFPPRFSGRQFPNYSSELNVNALELEDSALYLCASSFSGLVYTFGSGTRLTVV.

Only a few counts were recorded for this clonotype. This chain joins TRBV15 and TRBJ2-3; no clear D. Germline assignment: CDR1 LNHNV and CDR2 YYDKDF (reference sequence). CDR3 length: 13 amino acids. The V end was cut by 8 bases, the J end by 0 bases, with 9 bases between. The CDR3 bases are TGTGCCACCCTTCTACCGAGCACAGATACGCAGTATTTT. This sequence encodes CATLLPSTDTQYF.

On this clonotype itself: A read error is possible here, since a much larger clone lies one base away. The gene calls are TRBV28 and TRBJ2-3; 7 nucleotides line up with TRBD1. Germline lookup yields CDR1 MDHEN and CDR2 SYDVKM. The CDR3 length is 15 residues. The CDR3, as DNA: TGTACCAGCAGTGAGACAGGGAGCCCCACAGATACGCAGTATTTT. Translated: CTSSETGSPTDTQYF.

This clonotype was observed a few times. The rearrangement uses TRBV18 and TRBJ2-5; tentative D call: TRBD1 (7 bases). Germline values: CDR1 KGHSH, CDR2 LQKENI. The CDR3 spans 15 residues. Deletions cut 5 bases from V and 4 bases from J, with 17 bases between. CDR3 DNA: TGTGCCAGCTCAGCGGGACAGCATCCGTCAGAGACCCAGTACTTC. This codes for CASSAGQHPSETQYF.

The CDR3 region has the DNA TGTGCCAGCAGCTCCGGTCGCGACCAGTTCTTC. Translating it yields CASSSGRDQFF. The chain couples TRBV7-9 to TRBJ2-1; D remains unclear. The CDR3 extends over 11 amino acids. The V gene's germline CDR1 is SEHNR and CDR2 FQNEAQ (reference sequence). V dropped 4 bases and J dropped 13 bases, with 11 bases sitting between them. Using reference TRBV7-9 and TRBJ2-1 for the parts outside the CDR3, the full variable domain is DTGVSQNPRHKITKRGQNVTFRCDPISEHNRLYWYRQTLGQGPEFLTYFQNEAQLEKSRLLSDRFSAERPKGSFSTLEIQRTEQGDSAMYLCASSSGRDQFFGPGTRLTVL.

The chain couples TRBV12-3 or TRBV12-4 to TRBJ1-1; D ambiguous. The ends were cut back, 5 bases at V and 1 base at J, with 14 bases in the middle. The length of the CDR3 is 15 residues. The CDR3 DNA reads as TGTGCCAGCAGTACTGACGTGGGGAAGAACACTGAAGCTTTCTTT. It specifies CASSTDVGKNTEAFF.

The chain recombines TRBV29-1 with TRBJ2-5; 9 nucleotides match TRBD1. Germline V gene lookup returns CDR1 SQVTM and CDR2 ANQGSEA. This CDR3 contains 13 residues. V gave up 7 bases and J gave up 5 bases; unmatched junction bases: 8. Here the CDR3 reads CSAGTGPQETQYF. In DNA form, the CDR3 reads TGCAGCGCCGGGACAGGGCCTCAGGAGACCCAGTACTTC.

The chain uses TRBV20-1 and TRBJ2-5; D is unclear. Germline V gives CDR1 DFQATT, CDR2 SNEGSKA (reference sequence). The CDR3 runs 13 residues. V lost 1 base, J lost 3 bases, and 9 bases lay in between. The CDR3 DNA reads as TGCAGTGCTAGAGTTACATCCAAAGAGACCCAGTACTTC. It codes for CSARVTSKETQYF.

In this sample, this clonotype turned up a few times. V gene TRBV7-2 combines with J gene TRBJ2-5; D gene unclear. CDR1 is SGHTA, CDR2 FQGNSA, per germline. V lost 2 bases, J lost 1 base, and 5 bases lay in between. There are 13 residues in the CDR3. The CDR3 DNA follows: TGTGCCAGCAGCTTAAGGGTCCAAGAGACCCAGTACTTC. It yields the protein CASSLRVQETQYF.

This clonotype was picked up a small number of times. The chain is built from TRBV6-6 and TRBJ2-1; TRBD2 matches at 11 bases. The J segment lost 6 bases and the V segment lost 6 bases, leaving 10 bases of the junction unmatched. CDR3 length equals 16 residues. In germline, CDR1 is MNHNY, CDR2 SVGAGI (reference sequence). The CDR3: CASSLDVAGGRNEQFF. The DNA for the CDR3 is TGTGCCAGCAGCCTCGATGTAGCGGGAGGGCGCAATGAGCAGTTCTTC.

This clonotype was seen a handful of times. The chain uses TRBV12-3 or TRBV12-4 and TRBJ2-3; D remains ambiguous. The CDR3 loop spans 12 amino acids. V was clipped by 5 bases and J by 6 bases, with 9 bases between them. As DNA, the CDR3 is TGTGCCAGCAGTCCTGGTGAGGATACGCAGTATTTT. Amino acid sequence: CASSPGEDTQYF.

The chain couples TRBV4-3 to TRBJ1-4; tentative D call: TRBD1 (6 bases). CDR1 and CDR2 (germline): LGHNA, YSLEER. This CDR3 has 15 residues. V lost 0 bases and J lost 5, with 10 bases in between. CDR3 nucleotide sequence: TGCGCCAGCAGCCAAGAGGGGGGACACAATGAAAAACTGTTTTTT. Protein: CASSQEGGHNEKLFF.

V and J are TRBV12-3 or TRBV12-4 and TRBJ1-6; D gene unclear. Trimming pared 3 bases from V and 7 bases from J, leaving 13 bases between. The CDR3 has 15 residues. This CDR3 reads CASSLALGINSPLHF. The CDR3 nucleotides read TGTGCCAGCAGTTTGGCCCTCGGTATCAATTCACCCCTCCACTTT.

This clonotype was counted only a few times. The V and J genes are TRBV20-1 and TRBJ2-1; 9 bases are a match to TRBD2. Germline-derived CDR1 and CDR2 are DFQATT and SNEGSKA (reference sequence). This CDR3 comprises 14 residues. Trimming removed 5 bases from V and 3 bases from J; junction bases left unmatched: 5. The CDR3 nucleotides read TGCAGTGCTGTAGCGGGAGCTGTCTACAATGAGCAGTTCTTC. This codes for CSAVAGAVYNEQFF.